This TCR beta chain was retrieved from a study of blood T cell repertoires in COVID-19 (TCRdb year 2020). Some background on the complete study: The collaborator samples originated in the United States, Italy and Spain and spanned the acute and convalescent phases of COVID-19. The prospective study material was composed of cDNA or gDNA derived from T cells, B-cell-depleted T cells, or PBMCs. Deeply sampled blood TCRbeta repertoires from subjects exposed to, actively infected with, or recovered from COVID-19 were included in the dataset. A freely available public database, intended as a resource for researchers studying the immune response to SARS-CoV-2, is where the repertoires were released. Samples came from the ongoing ImmuneRACE study (first 160 participants) plus 1,254 subjects from 6 global collaborators. Nearly every sample came with metadata listing a de-identified subject ID, COVID-19 status, age in years and sex. HLA class I and class II types, where available, came from metadata supplied by the sample provider rather than from assay-based typing.

The immunoSEQ Assay, a bias-controlled multiplex PCR, was used to amplify TCRbeta CDR3 regions from genomic DNA. The authors' analysis ran thus. Nucleated cell counts per sample were estimated from amplification of reference gene primers within the assay. Sequence reads were collapsed and filtered to measure the absolute abundance of every unique TCRbeta CDR3 rearrangement. For each sample, productive Simpson clonality was calculated as the square root of Simpson's diversity index across productive rearrangements. Drawn from immuneACCESS, this table holds only the in-frame rearrangements with V and J called that TCRdb kept. Clones are partly lost; checked studies trace under half to an unresolved V gene and leave the rest unexplained. The DNA was the basis for D and trimming; V, J and clone size are from that table. The sample yields about 160,000 clones; around four fifths were counted once. The ten largest make up nearly 8% of the sample.

Details on this clone: The antigen it recognizes is unknown. Nothing much larger sits one base from this clone, and base qualities are not available.

Participants in the prospective study were aged roughly 18 to 89 years, lived in under 30 United States geographic areas, and enrolled through a virtual design. In the prospective study, cohorts were assigned on the basis of participant-reported clinical history obtained from a screening survey and a study questionnaire. Recovered participants in ImmuneRACE Cohort 3 were defined by two consecutive negative NP/OP PCR tests, clearance by a healthcare professional, or resolution of symptoms. Each participant in the prospective study had whole blood, serum and a nasopharyngeal or oropharyngeal swab collected by mobile phlebotomists. Participants in the prospective study had the option to provide additional blood draws and questionnaires over an approximately 2-month period. Before DNA extraction, blood samples from the prospective study were shipped at room temperature or frozen. Study-wide findings and limitations: Clinical and demographic metadata were provided uncurated, with the amount varying by source and participant.

V is reduced by 5 bases and J by 0 bases, leaving a spacing of 10 bases between them. From cysteine to phenylalanine, the CDR3 is 14 amino acids long. Here the CDR3 DNA is all that survives: 42 bases in frame from base 1. The germline V gene (reference sequence) specifies LGHDT as CDR1 and YNNKEL as CDR2. This chain is built from TRBV3-1 (or the pseudogene TRBV3-2) and TRBJ1-1, with a weak D call of TRBD1 (6 bases match). The receptor was derived from a woman aged 45-59 years who had recovered from COVID-19. The specimen was PBMCs or T cells enriched from blood (not recorded which). In nucleotide form, the sequence is TGTGCCAGCAGCTACGGACAGATGAACACTGAAGCTTTCTTT. Its translation reads: CASSYGQMNTEAFF.